Here is one T cell receptor beta chain with its context. Sequenced by immunoSEQ multiplex PCR; TCRdb stores in-frame clones only, minus some. The top ten clones hold just under 0.25% of a sample with around 79,000 clones, 90% to 95% of them seen once. This entry comes from a study of technical replicates of blood from four donors. The V and J ends lost 0 bases and 4 bases respectively, with 12 bases between them. The CDR3 consists of 15 residues. Germline V lookup: CDR1 MGHRA, CDR2 YSYEKL. The sample was T cells isolated from PBMCs. The chain links TRBV4-1 to TRBJ1-2; D may be TRBD1 (5 bases). This clonotype originated in a human donor in good health. CDR3 sequence (DNA): TGCGCCAGCAGCCAAGATGGGGAGGGACGCTATGGCTACACCTTC. This translates into CASSQDGEGRYGYTF.